Presented here are 13 T cell receptor beta chains from one specimen sequenced in a study of blood T cell repertoires in COVID-19. Using immunoSEQ multiplex PCR, the repertoire was profiled, and TCRdb retains in-frame clones only, with some absent. The sample holds 100,000 to 150,000 clones, 81% seen once. Sequencing was done on a sample of peripheral blood. Receptors were obtained from a woman aged 55-69 years with active or convalescent COVID-19.

J is TRBJ1-4 and V is TRBV2; D remains unclear. Per germline, CDR1 SNHLY and CDR2 FYNNEI. Trimming took 6 bases from V and 3 from J, leaving 8 bases between them. This CDR3 comprises 13 residues. The CDR3 is CASRAKSNEKLFF. The CDR3 coding sequence is TGTGCCAGCAGAGCTAAGTCTAATGAAAAACTGTTTTTT.

This clone was recorded only once. The chain carries TRBV11-2 and TRBJ2-1; the match to TRBD1 covers 9 bases. The CDR3 loop spans 16 amino acids. The trim removed 5 bases at V and 7 bases at J, leaving 12 bases unmatched. Germline-derived CDR1 and CDR2 are SGHAT and FQNNGV. As DNA, the CDR3 is TGTGCCAGCAGCGCCACCGGGACAGGGAAGGGTAATGAGCAGTTCTTC. Translation: CASSATGTGKGNEQFF.

This chain uses TRBV6-1 with TRBJ2-3, with 8 nucleotides matching TRBD1. V dropped 3 bases and J dropped 1; count of bases not matched to a gene: 6. CDR3 length: 16 residues. Per the germline V gene, CDR1 is MNHNS and CDR2 is SASEGT. CDR3 in DNA: TGTGCCAGCAGTGAGGGAACAGGGGGGCGCACAGATACGCAGTATTTT. This sequence encodes CASSEGTGGRTDTQYF.

The chain combines TRBV4-3 with TRBJ2-7; 8 bases map to TRBD2. Germline trimming cut 0 bases from V and 2 bases from J; bases unmatched to any gene: 6. Germline CDR1 is LGHNA and CDR2 is YSLEER. The CDR3 consists of 16 residues. CDR3 bases: TGCGCCAGCAGCCAAGATTATGCAGCGGGGGCCTACGAGCAGTACTTC. It is translated as CASSQDYAAGAYEQYF.

The chain recombines TRBV27 with TRBJ2-2; tentatively, D is TRBD1 (7 bases). The CDR3 is 15 amino acids. V lost 10 bases and J 5 bases, leaving 20 bases between the germline ends. From germline, CDR1 is MNHEY and CDR2 SMNVEV (reference sequence). The DNA for the CDR3 is TGTGCCACCACTCCCCGGGCAGGGGGGACCGGGGAGCTGTTTTTT. It is translated as CATTPRAGGTGELFF.

V is TRBV29-1 and J is TRBJ2-2, with 10 bases matching TRBD2. CDR1 is SQVTM and CDR2 is ANQGSEA in the germline V gene. V shed 7 bases and J 6 bases; nucleotides not matched to a gene: 5. The CDR3 length is 13 residues. This chain's CDR3 is CSGLSGGAGELFF. CDR3 bases: TGCAGCGGTCTAAGCGGGGGGGCCGGGGAGCTGTTTTTT.

The chain uses TRBV6-1 and TRBJ1-4; a possible D gene is TRBD1 (6 bases). The CDR3 consists of 15 residues. V was trimmed by 1 base and J by 7 bases, leaving 13 bases between them. In germline, CDR1 is MNHNS, CDR2 SASEGT. CDR3 sequence (DNA): TGTGCCAGCAGTGAAGTGAGGATAGGGGGTGAAAAACTGTTTTTT. As protein: CASSEVRIGGEKLFF.

The chain has TRBV2 and TRBJ2-1; a possible D gene is TRBD2 (6 bases). Trimming took 6 bases from V and 4 from J, leaving 10 bases between them. Germline V lookup: CDR1 SNHLY, CDR2 FYNNEI. CDR3 length: 13 residues. The CDR3 region has the DNA TGTGCCAGCAGGTTGACTAGTTACAATGAGCAGTTCTTC. Its translation: CASRLTSYNEQFF.

This clone was counted a single time. This chain joins TRBV5-4 and TRBJ1-2, with D perhaps TRBD1 (5 bases). Per germline, CDR1 SGHNT and CDR2 YYREEE (reference sequence). The V end lost 1 base, the J end lost 2 bases, and 6 bases lay between the germline ends. The CDR3 is 13 residues long. The CDR3 protein is CASSLSGNYGYTF. The CDR3 DNA reads TGTGCCAGCAGCTTGTCAGGGAACTATGGCTACACCTTC.

The chain has TRBV27 and TRBJ2-1, with D perhaps TRBD2 (5 bases). V lost 6 bases and J 2 bases, leaving 14 bases between the germline ends. This CDR3 region has 15 residues. The germline gives CDR1 MNHEY, CDR2 SMNVEV (reference sequence). The CDR3 here is CASSSQRAPYNEQFF. The CDR3 DNA is TGTGCCAGCAGCTCACAGAGGGCCCCCTACAATGAGCAGTTCTTC.

The V call is TRBV7-2, the J call TRBJ1-2, with D perhaps TRBD1 (6 bases). Germline V CDR1 and CDR2: SGHTA, FQGNSA. V lost 5 bases to trimming and J lost 0 bases, with 13 bases between them. This CDR3 spans 15 amino acids. CDR3 sequence reads: CASSPRQAPNYGYTF. In DNA, the CDR3 is TGTGCCAGCAGCCCTCGACAGGCTCCTAACTATGGCTACACCTTC.

The V gene is TRBV7-8, the J gene TRBJ1-6, with 9 bases lining up with TRBD1. In germline, CDR1 is SGHVS, CDR2 FQNEAQ. The CDR3 has 17 residues. The V gene end was trimmed by 6 bases and the J gene end by 9 bases; junction bases not matched to a gene: 15. The CDR3 nucleotides are TGTGCCAGCAGTCTGGGGGTGCCGGGACAGGGAGGTTCACCCCTCCACTTT. Amino acid sequence: CASSLGVPGQGGSPLHF.

Regarding this clone: This same CDR3 is encoded by further DNA sequences in the sample. V and J are TRBV5-1 and TRBJ2-1, with TRBD1 as a possible D gene (6 bases). The CDR3 is made up of 15 amino acids. Trimming took 0 bases from V and 1 from J, leaving 8 bases between them. In germline, CDR1 is SGHRS, CDR2 YFSETQ. Here the CDR3 reads CASSLGQGSYNEQFF. The DNA of the CDR3 is TGCGCCAGCAGCTTGGGTCAGGGGTCCTACAATGAGCAGTTCTTC.